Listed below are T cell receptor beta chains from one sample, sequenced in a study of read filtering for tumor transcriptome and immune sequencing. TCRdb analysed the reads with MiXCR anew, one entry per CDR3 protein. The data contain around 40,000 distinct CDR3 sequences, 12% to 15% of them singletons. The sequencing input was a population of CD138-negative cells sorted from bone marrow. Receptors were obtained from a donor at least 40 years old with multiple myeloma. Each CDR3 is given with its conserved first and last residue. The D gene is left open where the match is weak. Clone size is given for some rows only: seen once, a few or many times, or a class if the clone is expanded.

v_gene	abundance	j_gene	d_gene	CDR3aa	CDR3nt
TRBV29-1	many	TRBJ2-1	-	CSGTVQQGYNEQFF	TGCAGCGGGACAGTTCAGCAGGGCTACAATGAGCAGTTCTTC
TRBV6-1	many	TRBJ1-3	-	CASSEPPGNTIYF	TGTGCCAGCAGTGAACCCCCTGGAAACACCATATATTTT
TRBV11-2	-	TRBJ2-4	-	CASSLGGSNQYF	TGTGCCAGCAGCTTGGGCGGCAGCAATCAGTACTTC
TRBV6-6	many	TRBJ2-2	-	CASKGQLLGELFF	TGTGCCAGCAAGGGCCAGCTCCTCGGGGAGCTGTTTTTT
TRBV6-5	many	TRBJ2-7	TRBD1	CASSTGTETYEQYF	TGTGCCAGCAGCACCGGGACAGAAACCTACGAGCAGTACTTC
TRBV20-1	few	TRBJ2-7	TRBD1	CSARRGQGAYEQYF	TGCAGTGCTAGGCGGGGACAGGGCGCCTACGAGCAGTACTTC
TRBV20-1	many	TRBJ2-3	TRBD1	CSAGQGAFTDTQYF	TGCAGTGCTGGACAGGGGGCATTCACAGATACGCAGTATTTT
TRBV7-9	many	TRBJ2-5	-	CASSLEEETQYF	TGTGCCAGCAGCTTAGAAGAGGAGACCCAGTACTTC
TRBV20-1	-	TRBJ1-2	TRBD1	CSARPVQGDYGYTF	TGCAGTGCTAGACCTGTACAGGGGGACTATGGCTACACCTTC
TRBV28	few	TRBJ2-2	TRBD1	CASSLGTANTGELFF	TGTGCCAGCAGTCTTGGGACAGCGAACACCGGGGAGCTGTTTTTT
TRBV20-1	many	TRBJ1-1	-	CSAIAGANTEAFF	TGCAGTGCGATAGCCGGGGCGAACACTGAAGCTTTCTTT
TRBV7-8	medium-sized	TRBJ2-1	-	CASSPGGNEQFF	TGTGCCAGCAGCCCTGGAGGCAATGAGCAGTTCTTC
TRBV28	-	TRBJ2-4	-	CASSNSGASKIIQYF	TGTGCCAGCAGCAATTCAGGGGCTTCCAAAATCATTCAGTACTTC
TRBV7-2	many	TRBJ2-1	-	CASSRLSVTYNEQFF	TGTGCCAGCAGCCGCTTATCGGTAACCTACAATGAGCAGTTCTTC
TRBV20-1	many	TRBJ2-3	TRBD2	CSATSGMADTQYF	TGCAGTGCTACTAGCGGGATGGCAGATACGCAGTATTTT
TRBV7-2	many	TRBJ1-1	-	CASSLVEGVPAFF	TGTGCCAGCAGCTTAGTCGAGGGGGTCCCAGCTTTCTTT
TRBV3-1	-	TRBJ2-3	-	CASSQESLADTQYF	TGTGCCAGCAGCCAAGAATCTCTAGCGGATACGCAGTATTTT
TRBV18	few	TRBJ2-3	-	CASSRRGAATDTQYF	TGTGCCAGCTCACGAAGGGGGGCAGCGACAGATACGCAGTATTTT
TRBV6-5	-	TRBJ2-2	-	CARSRGTADTGELFF	TGTGCCCGCAGTCGCGGGACAGCTGACACCGGGGAGCTGTTTTTT
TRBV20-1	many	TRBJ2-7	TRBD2	CSASTSGKLMIYEQYF	TGCAGTGCTAGCACTAGCGGGAAACTCATGATCTACGAGCAGTACTTC
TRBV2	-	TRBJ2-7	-	CASSEAGWPEQYF	TGTGCCAGCAGTGAAGCGGGGTGGCCCGAGCAGTACTTC
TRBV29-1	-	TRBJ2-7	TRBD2	CSVGLAGGLKNEQYF	TGCAGCGTTGGACTAGCGGGAGGTCTGAAGAACGAGCAGTACTTC
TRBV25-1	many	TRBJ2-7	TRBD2	CASSALASGGEQYF	TGTGCCAGCAGTGCACTAGCGTCGGGCGGCGAGCAGTACTTC
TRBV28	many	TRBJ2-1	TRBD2	CASSLYRLAGVYEQFF	TGTGCCAGCAGTTTATACAGACTAGCGGGAGTCTATGAGCAGTTCTTC
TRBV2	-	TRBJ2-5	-	CASRKRVLDPGTQYF	TGTGCCAGCAGGAAAAGGGTCCTTGACCCAGGGACCCAGTACTTC
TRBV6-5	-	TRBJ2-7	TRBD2	CASRSAGTSDEQYF	TGTGCCAGCAGGTCTGCCGGGACTAGCGACGAGCAGTACTTC